Sequencing of this TCR beta chain was carried out in a study of T cell repertoires in cytomegalovirus infection. Overall study context: Public TCR beta signatures indicated both CMV infection and matching HLA type. Whole-study findings and limits: CMV-specific TCR beta clonotypes restricted by HLA-C were the ones dominating the ex vivo response.

TCRdb reanalysed the reads using MiXCR and keeps one entry per CDR3 protein. The table has 700,000 to 950,000 distinct CDR3 sequences, approximately 32% seen once; the top ten hold 9.5% to 15%. This clonotype was observed a few times. Its target is not known. This CDR3 is built from 9 residues. From germline, CDR1 is MNHEY and CDR2 SVGEGT. With 8 bases removed from V and 13 bases from J, the gap between germline ends came to 6 bases. The TCR was taken from a human donor in good health (CMV status not recorded). Some clones in this sample may be carry-over from other donors' samples. Here the sequenced sample was cultured CD8+ T cells from PBMCs, taken from culture after CMV antigen stimulation. This chain connects TRBV6-2 or TRBV6-3 to TRBJ1-6; no definite D call. The CDR3 is CASGIPLHF. CDR3 in DNA: TGTGCCAGCGGCATCCCCCTCCACTTT.